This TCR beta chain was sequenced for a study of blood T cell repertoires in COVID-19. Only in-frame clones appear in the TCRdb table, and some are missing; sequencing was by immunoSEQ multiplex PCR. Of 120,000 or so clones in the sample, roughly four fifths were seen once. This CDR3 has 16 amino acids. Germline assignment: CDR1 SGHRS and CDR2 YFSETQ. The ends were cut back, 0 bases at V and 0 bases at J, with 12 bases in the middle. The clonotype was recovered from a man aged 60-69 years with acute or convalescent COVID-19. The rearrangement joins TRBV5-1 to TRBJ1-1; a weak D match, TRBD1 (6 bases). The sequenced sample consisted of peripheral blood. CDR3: CASSLVTGTMNTEAFF. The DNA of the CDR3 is TGCGCCAGCAGCTTGGTCACAGGGACTATGAACACTGAAGCTTTCTTT.